This T cell receptor beta chain was found in a study of T-cell reconstitution after alpha-beta-depleted transplantation in children. V was shortened by 0 bases and J by 6 bases, with 17 bases between the two germline ends. The V gene's germline CDR1 is ENHRY and CDR2 SYGVKD. The CDR3 length is 16 residues. TCRbeta library preparation incorporated unique molecular identifiers. Each CDR3 protein gets one entry after TCRdb re-called the PCR reads with MiXCR. The sample records about 350,000 distinct CDR3 sequences, about 14% being singletons. The chain recombines TRBV10-3 with TRBJ1-1; maybe TRBD1 (5 bases). The sequence was collected from a human donor who donated a stem cell graft to a child with Fanconi anemia. The source material was PBMCs, sampled from the stem cell graft. CDR3 nucleotide sequence: TGTGCCATCAGTGAGTCGTTTCGACAGATGAAACCTGAAGCTTTCTTT. Encoded protein: CAISESFRQMKPEAFF.